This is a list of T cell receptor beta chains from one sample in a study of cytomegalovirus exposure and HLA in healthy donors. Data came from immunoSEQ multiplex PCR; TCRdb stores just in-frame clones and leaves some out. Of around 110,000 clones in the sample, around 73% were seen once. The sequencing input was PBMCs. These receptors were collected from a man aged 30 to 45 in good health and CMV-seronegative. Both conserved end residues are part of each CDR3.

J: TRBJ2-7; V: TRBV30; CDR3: CAWRGSGSKYEQYF
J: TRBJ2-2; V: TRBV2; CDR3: CASSPSTSGVTGELFF
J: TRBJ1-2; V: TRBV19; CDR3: CASSIRTGQNYGYTF
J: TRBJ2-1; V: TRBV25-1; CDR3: CASSSLGSGNEQFF
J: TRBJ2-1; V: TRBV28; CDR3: CASSGRGNGNEQFF
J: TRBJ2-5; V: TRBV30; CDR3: CAWSVRGLAGGGETQYF
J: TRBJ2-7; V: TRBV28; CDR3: CASSLSGLGEQYF
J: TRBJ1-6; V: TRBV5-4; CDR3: CASSSGQLQHSPLHF
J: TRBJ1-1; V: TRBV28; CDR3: CASRAQVENTEAFF
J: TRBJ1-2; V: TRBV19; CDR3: CASSTPGQTFHNYGYTF
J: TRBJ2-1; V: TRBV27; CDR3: CASSLAQGGYEQFF
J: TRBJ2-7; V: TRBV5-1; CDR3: CASSLNPTGSSEQYF
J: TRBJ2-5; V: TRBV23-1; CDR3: CASSQSRRPGQAKETQYF
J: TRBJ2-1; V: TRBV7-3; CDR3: CASSASGFNEQFF
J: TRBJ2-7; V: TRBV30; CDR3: CAWSRRAGGSYEQYF
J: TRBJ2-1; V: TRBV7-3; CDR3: CASSPYPDNEQFF
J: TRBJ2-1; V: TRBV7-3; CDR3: CASSFGRGTYNEQFF
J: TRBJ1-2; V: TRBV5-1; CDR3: CASSIPGTDGYTF
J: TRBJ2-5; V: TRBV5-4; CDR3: CASSLGWGVAGGNAETQYF
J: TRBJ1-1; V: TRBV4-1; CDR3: CASSHGTGQDTEAFF
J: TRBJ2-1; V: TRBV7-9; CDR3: CASSIPGTGGSDEQFF
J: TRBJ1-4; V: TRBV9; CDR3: CASSLGQINEKLFF
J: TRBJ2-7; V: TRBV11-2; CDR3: CASSFTGSEQYF
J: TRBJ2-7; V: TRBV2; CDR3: CASSAGYEQYF
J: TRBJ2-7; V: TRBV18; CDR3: CASSPAAGVAYEQYF
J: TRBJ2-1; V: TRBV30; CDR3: CAWSVSSGGANEQFF
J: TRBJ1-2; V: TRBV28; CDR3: CASSLFKGAHYGYTF
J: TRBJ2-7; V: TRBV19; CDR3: CASSPRGKIYEQYF
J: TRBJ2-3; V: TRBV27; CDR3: CASSPRLAGGNTDTQYF
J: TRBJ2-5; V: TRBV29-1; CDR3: CSVAATPDRTREETQYF
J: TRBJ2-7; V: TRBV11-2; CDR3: CASSSLGADRGSREQYF
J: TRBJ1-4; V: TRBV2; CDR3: CASSTHSPATNEKLFF
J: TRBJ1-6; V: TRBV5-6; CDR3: CASSTRTPRTPLHF
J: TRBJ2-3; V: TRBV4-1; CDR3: CASSHPGTSGRGSSDTQYF
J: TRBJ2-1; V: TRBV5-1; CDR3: CASRLAGGHYNEQFF
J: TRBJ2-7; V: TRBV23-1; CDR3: CASSHKGPPDEQYF
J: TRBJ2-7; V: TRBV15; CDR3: CATSISGTGGRYEQYF
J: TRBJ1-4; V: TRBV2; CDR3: CASSRELEGRQKLFF
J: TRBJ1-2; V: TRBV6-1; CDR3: CASSLPGQGAGYTF
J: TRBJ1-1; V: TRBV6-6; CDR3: CASRGGQGKGEAFF
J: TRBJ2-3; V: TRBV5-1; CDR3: CASSLSPSTSGGGTQYF
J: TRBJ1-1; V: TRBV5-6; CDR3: CASRQRGRMNTEAFF
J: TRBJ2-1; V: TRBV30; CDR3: CAWSVSGREQFF
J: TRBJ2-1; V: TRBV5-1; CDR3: CASSYSGTIYNEQFF
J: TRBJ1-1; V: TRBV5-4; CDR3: CASSPFGIDTMNTEAFF
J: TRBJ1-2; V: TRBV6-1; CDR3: CASNPAQGVYGYTF
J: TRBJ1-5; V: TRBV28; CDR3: CASSSYSNQPQHF
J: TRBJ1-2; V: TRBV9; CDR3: CASSAQQGAYGYTF
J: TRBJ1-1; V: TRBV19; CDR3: CATPRRGGNTEAFF